This TCR beta chain was documented in a study of OX40 agonist ivuxolimab in advanced cancers. Notes on the research overall: Ivuxolimab was a fully human IgG2 agonistic monoclonal antibody targeting the costimulatory receptor OX40 (CD134). Intravenous ivuxolimab was administered to patients every 2 weeks at six dose levels: 0.01, 0.1, 0.3, 1.5, 3 and 10 mg/kg. Of the approximately 54 dose-escalation patients, hepatocellular carcinoma was present in about 20, melanoma in roughly 15, renal cell carcinoma in 9 and head and neck cancer in 9. A male proportion of around 83% and a mean age of about 60 years, ranging from 23 to 79, were recorded for the dose-escalation cohort. Prior anti-PD-1, anti-PD-L1 or anti-CTLA-4 therapy was permitted, and approximately 40% of dose-escalation patients had received checkpoint inhibitors. Partial responses occurred in three dose-escalation patients: two with cutaneous melanoma and one with hepatocellular carcinoma. The purpose of peripheral TCRbeta sequencing was to test whether ivuxolimab changed TCR sequence diversity and led to clonal T-cell expansion. The paper reports the monotherapy dose-escalation portion (N = 52 patients) of the phase I ivuxolimab trial.

Worth noting for this clone: Its specific antigen is unknown. No base quality information exists; no much larger clone differs at one position.

The trial excluded patients who had a history of autoimmune disease or who were on systemic immunosuppression. Peripheral blood for TCR sequencing was collected from all dose cohorts at baseline, on cycle 4 day 1, and on cycle 7 day 1. Samples were obtained from an open-label, multicenter, first-in-human phase I dose-escalation trial of ivuxolimab. Adults with locally advanced or metastatic melanoma, renal cell carcinoma, hepatocellular carcinoma or head and neck squamous cell carcinoma were enrolled in the trial. Before TCR sequencing, CD4+ T cells and CD8+ T cells were sorted from peripheral blood as separate populations. V is shortened by 2 bases, J by 11 bases, and the region joining them spans 25 bases. From the cysteine through the phenylalanine, the CDR3 covers 17 amino acids. Only CDR3 DNA remains: 51 bases, in frame from the first base. The germline V gene supplies CDR1 KGHSH and CDR2 LQKENI.

Results and caveats for the whole study, not just this receptor: Low levels of normalized T-cell clonal expansion were also seen in some nonresponding patients. Partial responders in the 0.1-3.0 mg/kg groups had among the lowest normalized peripheral clonal expansion, especially among CD8+ T cells. At doses from 0.1 to 3.0 mg/kg, clonal expansion was seen in both CD4+ and CD8+ blood T cells between baseline and week 6. The antigen specificity of the peripheral T cells that underwent clonal expansion was not determined. After ivuxolimab, CD8+ T cells had more expanded clones than CD4+ T cells on average.

Genomic DNA was isolated from the sorted cells so that the TCRbeta CDR3 region could be sequenced. The immunoSEQ Assay was used for sequencing of TCRbeta CDR3 regions. Here the immuneACCESS table is served through TCRdb, limited to in-frame sequences with V and J called. Missing clones are a known gap in these copies; in checked studies unresolved V genes cover under half, and the rest lacks a known reason. This sample comprises over 85,000 clones, approximately 87% of them detected only once. The ten largest clones take up less than 6.5% of the sample. The material was CD4+ or CD8+ T cells sorted from blood, obtained in a trial of the OX40 agonist ivuxolimab. This sequence uses TRBV18 and TRBJ2-1, and the D gene may be TRBD2, 6 bases matching. This TCR came from an adult with an advanced solid tumor such as melanoma, head and neck, liver or kidney cancer. The CDR3 in this case is CASSPFKLRERTLQQFF. The DNA reads TGTGCCAGCTCACCATTCAAACTCCGGGAGCGCACCCTTCAGCAGTTCTTC.